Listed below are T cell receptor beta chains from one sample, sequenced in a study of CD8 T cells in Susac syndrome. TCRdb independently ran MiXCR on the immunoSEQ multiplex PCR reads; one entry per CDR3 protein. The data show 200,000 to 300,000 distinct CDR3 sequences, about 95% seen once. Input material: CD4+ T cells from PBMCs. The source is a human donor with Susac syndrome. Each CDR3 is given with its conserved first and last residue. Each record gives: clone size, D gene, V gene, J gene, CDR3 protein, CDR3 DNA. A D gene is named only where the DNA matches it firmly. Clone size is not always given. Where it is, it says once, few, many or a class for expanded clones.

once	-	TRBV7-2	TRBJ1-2	CASWGVRPRHYGYTF	TGTGCCAGCTGGGGAGTCCGGCCGCGGCACTATGGCTACACCTTC
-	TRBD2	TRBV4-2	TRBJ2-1	CASTHSSGTYNEQFF	TGTGCCAGCACCCACTCTAGCGGAACCTACAATGAGCAGTTCTTC
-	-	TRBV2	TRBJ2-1	CASTPLAIGSEQFF	TGTGCCAGCACTCCACTAGCAATTGGTTCTGAGCAGTTCTTC
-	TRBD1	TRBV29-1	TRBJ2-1	CSVQGQGIYNEQFF	TGCAGCGTCCAGGGACAGGGTATTTACAATGAGCAGTTCTTC
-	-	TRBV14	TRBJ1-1	CASSQGGGSPTEAFF	TGTGCCAGCAGCCAAGGTGGGGGAAGTCCCACTGAAGCTTTCTTT
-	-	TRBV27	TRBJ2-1	CASSFGGGPWNEQFF	TGTGCCAGCAGTTTTGGCGGAGGGCCGTGGAATGAGCAGTTCTTC
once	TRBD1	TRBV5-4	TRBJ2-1	CASSLETDRGKFF	TGTGCCAGCAGCTTGGAGACGGACAGGGGCAAGTTCTTC
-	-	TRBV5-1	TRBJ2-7	CASSLGTDSYEQYF	TGCGCCAGCAGCTTGGGGACAGATTCCTACGAGCAGTACTTC
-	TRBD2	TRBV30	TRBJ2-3	CAWSVTSASYADTQYF	TGTGCCTGGAGTGTGACTAGCGCTTCATATGCGGATACGCAGTATTTT
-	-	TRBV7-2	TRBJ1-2	CASSFKGGTDYGYTF	TGTGCCAGCAGCTTCAAGGGGGGAACGGACTATGGCTACACCTTC
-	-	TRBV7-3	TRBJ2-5	CASSYGPTGETQYF	TGTGCCAGCAGCTACGGCCCCACCGGAGAGACCCAGTACTTC
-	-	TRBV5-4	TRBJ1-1	CASSLDLGQRSTEAFF	TGTGCCAGCAGCTTGGACCTGGGACAACGGAGCACTGAAGCTTTCTTT
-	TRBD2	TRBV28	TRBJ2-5	CASSPRTSTELETQYF	TGTGCCAGCAGTCCGAGGACTAGCACTGAGCTGGAGACCCAGTACTTC
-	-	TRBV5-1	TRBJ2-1	CASSLATPGEQFF	TGCGCCAGCAGCTTGGCGACCCCGGGGGAGCAGTTCTTC
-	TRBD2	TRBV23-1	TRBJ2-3	CASGGLAGPDTQYF	TGCGCCAGCGGCGGACTAGCGGGACCAGATACGCAGTATTTT
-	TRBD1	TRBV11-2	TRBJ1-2	CASSGQGGGYTF	TGTGCCAGCAGCGGACAGGGTGGCGGCTACACCTTC
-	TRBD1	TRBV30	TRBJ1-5	CVWKSRDRVDQPQHF	TGTGTCTGGAAGAGCCGGGACAGGGTTGATCAGCCCCAGCATTTT